The source of this TCR beta chain is a study of cytomegalovirus exposure and HLA in healthy donors. A remark on this clone: Its antigen is currently unknown.

The study, taken as a whole, reports: It was found in a later analysis that first-cohort TCR clusters tended to co-occur in the 90 to 150 validation repertoires.

The CDR3 sequence is 14 residues long. Germline V gene lookup returns CDR1 MDHEN and CDR2 SYDVKM. Trimming cost V 3 bases and J 3 bases, with 12 bases left between them. The repertoire was sequenced with immunoSEQ multiplex PCR; TCRdb's copy has only in-frame clones and lacks some. Of 78,000 or so clones detected, approximately 94% appear once; the ten largest clones hold roughly 3.2%. This TCR came from a young woman in good health and CMV-seropositive. The sequencing input was PBMCs. V usage is TRBV28 and J usage is TRBJ2-7; tentatively, D is TRBD2 (6 bases). The CDR3 DNA reads TGTGCCAGCAGTTTCGGACGGGACTTCTACGAGCAGTACTTC. Translation: CASSFGRDFYEQYF.